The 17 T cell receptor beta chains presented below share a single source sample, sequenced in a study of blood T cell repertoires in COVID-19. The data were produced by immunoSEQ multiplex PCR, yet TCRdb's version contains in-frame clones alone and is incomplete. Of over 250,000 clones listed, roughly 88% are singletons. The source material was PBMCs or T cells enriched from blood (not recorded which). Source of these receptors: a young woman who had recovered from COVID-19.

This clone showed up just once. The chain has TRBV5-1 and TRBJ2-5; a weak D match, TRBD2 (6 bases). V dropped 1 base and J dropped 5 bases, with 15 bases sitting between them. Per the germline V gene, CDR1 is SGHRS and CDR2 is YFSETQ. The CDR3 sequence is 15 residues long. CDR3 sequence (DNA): TGCGCCAGCAGCTTGTCGGGGGTTGTAGGGGAGACCCAGTACTTC. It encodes CASSLSGVVGETQYF.

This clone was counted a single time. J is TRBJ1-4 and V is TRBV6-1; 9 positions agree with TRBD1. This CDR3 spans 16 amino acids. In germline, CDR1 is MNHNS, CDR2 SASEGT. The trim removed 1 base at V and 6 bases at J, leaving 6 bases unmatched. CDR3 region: CASSEGTGAFHEKLFF. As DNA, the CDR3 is TGTGCCAGCAGTGAAGGGACAGGGGCCTTTCATGAAAAACTGTTTTTT.

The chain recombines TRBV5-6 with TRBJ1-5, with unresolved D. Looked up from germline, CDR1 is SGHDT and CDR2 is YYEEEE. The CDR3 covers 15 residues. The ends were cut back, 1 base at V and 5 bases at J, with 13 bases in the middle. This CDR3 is CASSLIGRRDQPQHF. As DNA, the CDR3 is TGTGCCAGCAGCTTGATCGGTCGGCGGGATCAGCCCCAGCATTTT.

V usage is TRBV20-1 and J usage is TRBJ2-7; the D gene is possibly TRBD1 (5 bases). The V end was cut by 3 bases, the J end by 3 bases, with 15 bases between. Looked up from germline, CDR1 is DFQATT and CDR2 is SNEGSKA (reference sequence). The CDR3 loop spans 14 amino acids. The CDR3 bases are TGCAGTGCTAGTGACACCTCCAGGGACTACGAGCAGTACTTC. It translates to CSASDTSRDYEQYF.

This chain's CDR3 is CASSQGRGSGEQYF. DNA of the CDR3: TGTGCCAGCAGCCAAGGGAGGGGTTCCGGCGAGCAGTACTTC. The chain combines TRBV3-1 (or the pseudogene TRBV3-2) with TRBJ2-7, with a tentative D call TRBD2 (6 bases). V gave up 1 base and J gave up 6 bases, with 13 bases separating them. The V gene's germline CDR1 is LGHDT and CDR2 YNNKEL (reference sequence). This CDR3 region has 14 residues.

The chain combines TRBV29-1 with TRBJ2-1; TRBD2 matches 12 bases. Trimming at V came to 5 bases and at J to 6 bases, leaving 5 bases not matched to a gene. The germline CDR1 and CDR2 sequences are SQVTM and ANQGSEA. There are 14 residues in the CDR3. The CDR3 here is CSVTGTSGPNEQFF. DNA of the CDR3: TGCAGCGTTACCGGGACTAGCGGGCCCAATGAGCAGTTCTTC.

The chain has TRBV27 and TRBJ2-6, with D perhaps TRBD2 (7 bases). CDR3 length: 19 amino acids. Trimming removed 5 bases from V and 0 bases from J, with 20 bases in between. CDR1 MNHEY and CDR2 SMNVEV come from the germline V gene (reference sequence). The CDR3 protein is CASSPSGGPTRSGANVLTF. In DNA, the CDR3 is TGTGCCAGCAGTCCTTCGGGGGGCCCGACCCGCTCTGGGGCCAACGTCCTGACTTTC.

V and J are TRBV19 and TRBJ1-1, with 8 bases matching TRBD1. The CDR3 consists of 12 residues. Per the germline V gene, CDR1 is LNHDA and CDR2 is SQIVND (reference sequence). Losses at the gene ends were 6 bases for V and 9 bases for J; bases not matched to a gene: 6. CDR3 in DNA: TGTGCCAGTAGAGAAAGGACAGGGAAAGCTTTCTTT. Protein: CASRERTGKAFF.

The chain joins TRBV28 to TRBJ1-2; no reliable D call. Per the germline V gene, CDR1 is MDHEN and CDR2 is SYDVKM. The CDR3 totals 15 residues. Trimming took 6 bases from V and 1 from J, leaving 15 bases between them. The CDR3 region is CASRGGSAGNYGYTF. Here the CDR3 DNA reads TGTGCCAGCAGGGGCGGGTCAGCGGGTAACTATGGCTACACCTTC.

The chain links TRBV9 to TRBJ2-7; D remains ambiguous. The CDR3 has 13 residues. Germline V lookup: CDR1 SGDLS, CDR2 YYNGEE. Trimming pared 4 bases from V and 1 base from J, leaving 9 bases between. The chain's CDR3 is CASSRGLSYEQYF. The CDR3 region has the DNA TGTGCCAGCAGCCGCGGTTTGTCCTACGAGCAGTACTTC.

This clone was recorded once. CDR3 region: CATSRGAPTPTQYF. CDR3 in DNA: TGTGCCACCTCCAGGGGGGCACCCACACCCACGCAGTATTTT. This chain uses TRBV10-3 with TRBJ2-3; a possible D gene is TRBD1 (7 bases). This CDR3 has 14 residues. The V gene's germline CDR1 is ENHRY and CDR2 SYGVKD. Trimming cost V 10 bases and J 9 bases, with 23 bases left between them.

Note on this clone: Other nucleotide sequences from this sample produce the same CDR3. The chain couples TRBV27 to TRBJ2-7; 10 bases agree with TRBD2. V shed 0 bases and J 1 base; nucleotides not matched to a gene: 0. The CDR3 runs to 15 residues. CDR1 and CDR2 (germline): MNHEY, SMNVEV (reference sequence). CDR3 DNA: TGTGCCAGCAGTTTATCGACTAGCGGGTCCTACGAGCAGTACTTC. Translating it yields CASSLSTSGSYEQYF.

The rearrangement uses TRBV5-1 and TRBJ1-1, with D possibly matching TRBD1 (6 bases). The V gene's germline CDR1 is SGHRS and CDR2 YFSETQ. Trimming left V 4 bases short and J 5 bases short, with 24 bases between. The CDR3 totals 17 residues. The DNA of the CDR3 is TGCGCCAGCAGCGCCGGGCAGGGGACCCCCCTAACGACTGAAGCTTTCTTT. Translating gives CASSAGQGTPLTTEAFF. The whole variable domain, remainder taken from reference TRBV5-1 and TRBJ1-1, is KAGVTQTPRYLIKTRGQQVTLSCSPISGHRSVSWYQQTPGQGLQFLFEYFSETQRNKGNFPGRFSGRQFSNSRSEMNVSTLELGDSALYLCASSAGQGTPLTTEAFFGQGTRLTVV.

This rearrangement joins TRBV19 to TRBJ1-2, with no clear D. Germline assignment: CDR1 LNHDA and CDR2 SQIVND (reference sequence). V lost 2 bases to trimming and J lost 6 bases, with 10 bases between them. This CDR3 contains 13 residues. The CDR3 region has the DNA TGTGCCAGTAGTATATTCCTCCTAGATGGCTACACCTTC. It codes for CASSIFLLDGYTF.

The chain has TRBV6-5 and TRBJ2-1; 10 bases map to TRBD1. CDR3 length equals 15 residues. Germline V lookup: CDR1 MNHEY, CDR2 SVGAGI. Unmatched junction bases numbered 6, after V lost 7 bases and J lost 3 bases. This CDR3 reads CASTLTGGGYNEQFF. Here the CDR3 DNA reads TGTGCCAGCACCTTGACAGGGGGCGGCTACAATGAGCAGTTCTTC.

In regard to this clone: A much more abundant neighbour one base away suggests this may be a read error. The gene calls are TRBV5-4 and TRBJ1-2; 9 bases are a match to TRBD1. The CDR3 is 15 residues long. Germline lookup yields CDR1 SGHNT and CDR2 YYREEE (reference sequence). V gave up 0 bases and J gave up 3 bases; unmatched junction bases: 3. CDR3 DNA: TGTGCCAGCAGCTTGGAACAGGGGGCGGACTATGGCTACACCTTC. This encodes CASSLEQGADYGYTF.

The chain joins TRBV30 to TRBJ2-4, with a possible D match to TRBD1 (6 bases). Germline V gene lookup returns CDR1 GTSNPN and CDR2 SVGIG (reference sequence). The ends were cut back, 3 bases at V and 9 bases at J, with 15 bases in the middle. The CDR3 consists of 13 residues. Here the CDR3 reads CAWSNLVRGIQYF. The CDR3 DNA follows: TGTGCCTGGAGCAACCTCGTCAGGGGCATTCAGTACTTC.